This T cell receptor beta chain was documented in a study of blood T cell repertoires in COVID-19. Study details: T cells, B-cell-depleted T cells, or PBMCs supplied cDNA or gDNA.

Germline V gene lookup returns CDR1 KGHSH and CDR2 LQKENI. The CDR3 loop spans 14 amino acids. The V gene end was trimmed by 6 bases and the J gene end by 5 bases; junction bases not matched to a gene: 7. This table comes from immunoSEQ multiplex PCR, and its TCRdb copy is limited to in-frame clones, with some not included. The data contain a few hundred thousand clones, roughly nine tenths of them singletons. The age range of participants was about 18 to 100 years, with residence in roughly 25 US areas. Cohort assignment relied on participant-reported clinical history. Either two negative PCRs, clearance, or symptom resolution qualified Cohort 3 donors as recovered.

The origin of this receptor is a woman in her 30s who had recovered from COVID-19. The genes are TRBV18 and TRBJ2-5; 9 nucleotides match TRBD1. The sequenced sample consisted of PBMCs or T cells enriched from blood (not recorded which). The CDR3 region has the DNA TGTGCCAGCTCTCAAACAGGGGGCTTGGAGACCCAGTACTTC. Its protein is CASSQTGGLETQYF.